This T cell receptor (beta chain) was found in a study of T cell responses to AZD1222 COVID-19 vaccine. Study information: Doses given second, at about 4 or about 12 weeks, were pooled.

Trimming removed 0 bases at V and 10 bases at J, with 10 bases between. CDR3 size: 13 residues. Germline V gene sequence: CDR1 LGHNA, CDR2 YSLEER. This clone appeared a few times. As yet, its antigen is unknown. General study results and limits: Among the donors, most were white British and more were female, and clonal diversity was possibly underestimated. Repertoire sampling was restricted to post-peak T cell response timepoints. Spike-specific TCR breadth and depth both grew after two AZD1222 doses.

Assay: immunoSEQ multiplex PCR; the TCRdb copy retains only in-frame clones and omits some. The profile shows 150,000 to 200,000 clones, about 86% of them singletons. This TCR came from an adult in good health. This chain links TRBV4-3 with TRBJ1-5; D remains ambiguous. The specimen comprised peripheral blood, sampled on day 0 of AZD1222 vaccination. This CDR3 is CASSQDQADPQHF. The CDR3 nucleotides are TGCGCCAGCAGCCAAGATCAGGCAGATCCCCAGCATTTT.